These 30 T cell receptor beta chains originate from one sample sequenced in a study of cytomegalovirus exposure and HLA in healthy donors. Here immunoSEQ multiplex PCR was the method, and the copy in TCRdb shows in-frame clones only, minus some. The repertoire holds under 130,000 clones, with 70% to 90% as singletons. Sequencing used PBMCs. The receptors come from a woman between 18 and 30 years old in good health and CMV-seropositive.

V gene TRBV5-6 combines with J gene TRBJ2-5, with D tentatively TRBD1 (6 bases). Germline CDR1 reads SGHDT; CDR2 reads YYEEEE. V lost 2 bases and J 5 bases, leaving 25 bases between the germline ends. The CDR3 is 18 residues long. CDR3 protein: CASSFVGSRGSLRETQYF. In DNA form, the CDR3 reads TGTGCCAGCAGCTTCGTTGGTTCCAGGGGAAGTCTTCGGGAGACCCAGTACTTC.

The rearrangement joins TRBV5-1 to TRBJ1-1; D is unresolved. CDR1 is SGHRS, CDR2 YFSETQ, per germline. There are 15 residues in the CDR3. V was shortened by 1 base and J by 2 bases, with 12 bases between the two germline ends. Here the CDR3 reads CASSLTTDINTEAFF. CDR3 nucleotides: TGCGCCAGCAGCTTGACCACAGATATCAACACTGAAGCTTTCTTT.

The chain recombines TRBV2 with TRBJ2-5; D unresolved. The germline V and J ends were trimmed by 3 bases and 5 bases, with 10 bases remaining between them. The CDR3 consists of 13 residues. Germline V gene data show CDR1 as SNHLY and CDR2 as FYNNEI. DNA for the CDR3: TGTGCCAGCAGTGATGTTCCCAGGGAGACCCAGTACTTC. Translation gives CASSDVPRETQYF. Combining the CDR3 with reference TRBV2 and TRBJ2-5 gives the whole variable domain EPEVTQTPSHQVTQMGQEVILRCVPISNHLYFYWYRQILGQKVEFLVSFYNNEISEKSEIFDDQFSVERPDGSNFTLKIRSTKLEDSAMYFCASSDVPRETQYFGPGTRLLVL.

V and J are TRBV7-9 and TRBJ2-2; D unclear. The CDR3 runs to 16 residues. CDR1 is SEHNR, CDR2 FQNEAQ, per germline (reference sequence). Trimming pared 2 bases from V and 10 bases from J, leaving 20 bases between. CDR3 protein: CASSLSMSTAKMELFF. CDR3 DNA: TGTGCCAGCAGCTTATCGATGTCGACTGCAAAGATGGAGCTGTTTTTT.

The CDR3 coding sequence is TGCGCCAGCAGCTTAGGGACAGGGGGCAAGAATGAGCAGTTCTTC. As protein: CASSLGTGGKNEQFF. This sequence joins TRBV5-1 and TRBJ2-1, with 12 bases aligning to TRBD1. V shed 2 bases and J 7 bases; nucleotides not matched to a gene: 4. Germline V gene lookup returns CDR1 SGHRS and CDR2 YFSETQ. The CDR3 contains 15 residues.

V is TRBV28 and J is TRBJ1-2; perhaps TRBD1 as D (5 bases). Germline lookup yields CDR1 MDHEN and CDR2 SYDVKM. The CDR3 is 14 residues long. The V end was cut by 1 base, the J end by 4 bases, with 10 bases between. The CDR3 sequence: CASSLSGNPYGYTF. DNA of the CDR3: TGTGCCAGCAGTTTATCAGGGAATCCCTATGGCTACACCTTC.

The chain links TRBV29-1 to TRBJ2-5; the D gene is possibly TRBD2 (5 bases). Germline V gene sequence: CDR1 SQVTM, CDR2 ANQGSEA. This CDR3 has 11 residues. V dropped 7 bases and J dropped 4 bases, with 10 bases sitting between them. The CDR3 coding sequence is TGCAGCGCGGGGATCGGAGAGACCCAGTACTTC. This encodes CSAGIGETQYF.

The rearrangement uses TRBV2 and TRBJ2-1; no clear D gene. V was cut by 7 bases and J by 4 bases, with 17 bases left in between. The CDR3 totals 15 residues. Germline values: CDR1 SNHLY, CDR2 FYNNEI. DNA of the CDR3: TGTGCCAGCAAATTCCGGGTGGCCGTATACAATGAGCAGTTCTTC. This sequence encodes CASKFRVAVYNEQFF.

The chain uses TRBV11-2 and TRBJ1-1; no clear D gene. There are 14 residues in the CDR3. The V and J ends lost 1 base and 2 bases respectively, with 8 bases between them. Germline CDR1 and CDR2: SGHAT and FQNNGV. The CDR3 reads CASSLGHRNTEAFF. The CDR3 nucleotides read TGTGCCAGCAGCTTAGGACACCGAAACACTGAAGCTTTCTTT. Full variable domain (outside the CDR3, taken from reference TRBV11-2 and TRBJ1-1): EAGVAQSPRYKIIEKRQSVAFWCNPISGHATLYWYQQILGQGPKLLIQFQNNGVVDDSQLPKDRFSAERLKGVDSTLKIQPAKLEDSAVYLCASSLGHRNTEAFFGQGTRLTVV.

The chain has TRBV28 and TRBJ2-1; maybe TRBD1 (7 bases). Germline CDR1 is MDHEN and CDR2 is SYDVKM. The V gene lost 7 bases and the J gene lost 3 bases, with 19 bases spanning the gap. This CDR3 contains 16 residues. The DNA for the CDR3 is TGTGCCAGCACCCCACCAGGGGGGTCCCTCTACAATGAGCAGTTCTTC. Its translation is CASTPPGGSLYNEQFF.

This sequence joins TRBV5-1 and TRBJ2-7; D is undetermined. The CDR3 covers 14 residues. V lost 0 bases and J 2 bases, leaving 9 bases between the germline ends. Germline CDR1 and CDR2: SGHRS and YFSETQ. The CDR3: CASSLVAPTYEQYF. DNA for the CDR3: TGCGCCAGCAGCTTGGTAGCTCCCACCTACGAGCAGTACTTC.

This clone was observed a few times. The J gene is TRBJ1-1, the V gene TRBV2; 9 bases are a match to TRBD1. CDR3 size: 14 residues. V lost 6 bases and J lost 12; bases outside the gene matches: 14. Germline-derived CDR1 and CDR2 are SNHLY and FYNNEI. The DNA of the CDR3 is TGTGCCAGCAGAAAGGCGGGCGGGACAGGGCTTACTTTCTTT. As protein: CASRKAGGTGLTFF.

The rearrangement uses TRBV2 and TRBJ1-3, with no clear D. V shed 4 bases and J shed 0 bases, with 7 bases lying between them. Germline assignment: CDR1 SNHLY and CDR2 FYNNEI. The CDR3 extends over 14 amino acids. CDR3 in DNA: TGTGCCAGCAGTGTTGCCAGCTCTGGAAACACCATATATTTT. It yields the protein CASSVASSGNTIYF.

J is TRBJ2-5 and V is TRBV5-1, with D possibly TRBD2 on 6 matching bases. Germline V gives CDR1 SGHRS, CDR2 YFSETQ. This CDR3 comprises 15 residues. V lost 4 bases and J 5 bases, leaving 18 bases between the germline ends. This CDR3 reads CASSPTGSRGETQYF. CDR3 sequence (DNA): TGCGCCAGCAGCCCAACCGGGAGTCGGGGTGAGACCCAGTACTTC.

The DNA of the CDR3 is TGTGCCAGCAGTTTGAGAGTCAGGGGAAATGGGCAGCCCCAGCATTTT. Translation: CASSLRVRGNGQPQHF. The rearrangement uses TRBV27 and TRBJ1-5; a weak D match, TRBD1 (6 bases). Between the trimmed V and J ends, which lost 3 bases and 7 bases, there was a span of 19 bases. Germline values: CDR1 MNHEY, CDR2 SMNVEV (reference sequence). The CDR3 is 16 residues long.

J is TRBJ2-1 and V is TRBV30; tentatively, D is TRBD1 (6 bases). The germline gives CDR1 GTSNPN, CDR2 SVGIG (reference sequence). V was trimmed by 5 bases and J by 9 bases, leaving 11 bases between them. The CDR3 is made up of 11 amino acids. The DNA of the CDR3 is TGTGCCTGGGCAGGGGCCACTGAGCAGTTCTTC. It codes for CAWAGATEQFF.

This chain uses TRBV4-1 with TRBJ2-2; 10 nucleotides align to TRBD2. The V gene's germline CDR1 is MGHRA and CDR2 YSYEKL. The V and J ends lost 4 bases and 3 bases, in that order; junction bases with no gene match: 14. This CDR3 contains 19 residues. CDR3 protein: CASSPSAASGRMDTGELFF. The CDR3, as DNA: TGCGCCAGCAGCCCCTCCGCGGCTAGCGGGAGAATGGACACCGGGGAGCTGTTTTTT.

The CDR3 coding sequence is TGTGCCAGCAGTCTCCGTTTTAAGGGGGCCTACTATGGCTACACCTTC. Its translation: CASSLRFKGAYYGYTF. V gene TRBV27 combines with J gene TRBJ1-2; TRBD1 matches 7 bases. The V segment lost 5 bases and the J segment 3 bases; nucleotides outside the gene matches: 12. The CDR3 sequence is 16 residues long. In germline, CDR1 is MNHEY, CDR2 SMNVEV (reference sequence).

This chain connects TRBV5-5 to TRBJ2-7, with TRBD1 matching over 7 bases. Per the germline V gene, CDR1 is SGHKS and CDR2 is YYEKEE (reference sequence). The ends lost 0 bases at V and 4 bases at J; junction bases unmatched: 7. This CDR3 region has 15 residues. The CDR3 loop reads CASSLGGGRGYEQYF. The CDR3 DNA is TGTGCCAGCAGCTTGGGAGGGGGCAGGGGTTACGAGCAGTACTTC.

The chain employs TRBV28 and TRBJ2-1; TRBD2 might be the D (5 bases). The CDR3 has 14 residues. Trimming removed 5 bases at V and 4 bases at J, with 12 bases between. Germline-derived CDR1 and CDR2 are MDHEN and SYDVKM. The chain's CDR3 is CASSPLGSYNEQFF. The CDR3, as DNA: TGTGCCAGCAGTCCCCTGGGGAGTTACAATGAGCAGTTCTTC.

The chain employs TRBV5-1 and TRBJ2-5, with D uncertain. CDR3 length: 13 residues. The germline CDR1 and CDR2 sequences are SGHRS and YFSETQ. The V end lost 4 bases, the J end lost 4 bases, and 11 bases lay between the germline ends. CDR3 amino acids: CASSPREAETQYF. As DNA, the CDR3 is TGCGCCAGCAGCCCGAGAGAGGCAGAGACCCAGTACTTC. The entire variable domain, with the rest obtained from reference TRBV5-1 and TRBJ2-5, is as follows: KAGVTQTPRYLIKTRGQQVTLSCSPISGHRSVSWYQQTPGQGLQFLFEYFSETQRNKGNFPGRFSGRQFSNSRSEMNVSTLELGDSALYLCASSPREAETQYFGPGTRLLVL.

The chain links TRBV2 to TRBJ1-2; D may be TRBD1 (6 bases). Germline V CDR1 and CDR2: SNHLY, FYNNEI. V was trimmed by 8 bases and J by 5 bases, leaving 15 bases between them. The CDR3 extends over 13 amino acids. CDR3 amino acids: CASLTGYSYGYTF. DNA of the CDR3: TGTGCCAGCTTAACAGGGTATAGTTATGGCTACACCTTC.

This clone has only one observation. The chain combines TRBV19 with TRBJ1-4; D might be TRBD1 (6 bases). Germline V CDR1 and CDR2: LNHDA, SQIVND (reference sequence). There are 14 residues in the CDR3. The V and J ends lost 5 bases and 8 bases respectively, with 15 bases between them. This CDR3 reads CASSRDTPGEKLFF. The DNA for the CDR3 is TGTGCCAGTAGTCGGGACACCCCGGGCGAAAAACTGTTTTTT.

There are a few counts of this clone. The chain uses TRBV9 and TRBJ2-5, with TRBD1 identical over 9 bases. V was pared by 3 bases and J by 6 bases, with 9 bases of the junction left unmatched. Germline CDR1 SGDLS, CDR2 YYNGEE. The CDR3 length is 15 residues. The CDR3 here is CASSATGTGRQTQYF. The CDR3 region has the DNA TGTGCCAGCAGCGCAACCGGGACAGGGAGGCAGACCCAGTACTTC.

The CDR3 loop is CASSLSHRGGEQYF. In DNA form, the CDR3 reads TGTGCCAGCAGCTTATCCCACAGGGGTGGCGAGCAGTACTTC. V gene TRBV7-2 combines with J gene TRBJ2-7, with 7 positions matching TRBD1. CDR3 length: 14 amino acids. The germline gives CDR1 SGHTA, CDR2 FQGNSA. J was trimmed by 6 bases and V by 2 bases; bases with no gene match: 7.

The V call is TRBV28, the J call TRBJ2-5; a possible D gene is TRBD1 (5 bases). V lost 3 bases, J lost 3 bases, and 11 bases lay in between. This CDR3 is built from 14 residues. The germline CDR1 and CDR2 sequences are MDHEN and SYDVKM. In nucleotides, the CDR3 is TGTGCCAGCAGTTTCCTAGACAGTGAAGAGACCCAGTACTTC. It codes for CASSFLDSEETQYF.

The chain links TRBV7-9 to TRBJ2-7, with 7 bases that match TRBD1. Germline assignment: CDR1 SEHNR and CDR2 FQNEAQ (reference sequence). V lost 5 bases, J lost 5 bases, and 9 bases stayed unmatched. This CDR3 has 14 amino acids. CDR3 sequence reads: CASSVEGTAHEQYF. In DNA form, the CDR3 reads TGTGCCAGCAGCGTGGAAGGGACAGCCCACGAGCAGTACTTC.

V and J are TRBV6-1 and TRBJ2-1, with TRBD1 as a possible D gene (6 bases). This CDR3 region has 14 residues. V shed 1 base and J shed 9 bases, with 13 bases lying between them. In germline, CDR1 is MNHNS, CDR2 SASEGT. CDR3 coding DNA: TGTGCCAGCAGTGAAGATCTAAGGGGGACTGAGCAGTTCTTC. This translates into CASSEDLRGTEQFF.

The rearrangement links TRBV7-8 to TRBJ1-5; no definite D call. This CDR3 spans 15 amino acids. V was shortened by 0 bases and J by 6 bases, with 12 bases between the two germline ends. Germline CDR1 reads SGHVS; CDR2 reads FQNEAQ. This CDR3 reads CASSLAYHAGQPQHF. For the CDR3, the DNA is TGTGCCAGCAGCTTAGCGTACCACGCGGGTCAGCCCCAGCATTTT.

The rearrangement links TRBV4-1 to TRBJ1-1; D not certain. The CDR3 sequence is 15 residues long. The V end lost 1 base, the J end lost 5 bases, and 14 bases lay between the germline ends. CDR1 and CDR2 from the germline V gene are MGHRA and YSYEKL. The CDR3 spells CASSQGNGGWTEAFF. DNA of the CDR3: TGCGCCAGCAGCCAAGGTAACGGAGGGTGGACTGAAGCTTTCTTT.